Each of the 23 T cell receptor beta chains below was sequenced from the same sample in a study of T cells after yellow fever vaccination. TCRdb ran MiXCR on the 5' RACE reads and lists one entry per CDR3 protein. The sample lists under 150,000 distinct CDR3 sequences; about 15% were seen once. The source was CD8+ T cells sorted from PBMCs, collected 5 days after the yellow fever booster vaccination. All receptors come from a man younger than 35 who received the YFV17D yellow fever vaccine.

The chain has TRBV20-1 and TRBJ2-1; the D gene is possibly TRBD1 (6 bases). CDR3 size: 11 residues. The V gene lost 5 bases and the J gene lost 9 bases, with 11 bases spanning the gap. Germline CDR1 reads DFQATT; CDR2 reads SNEGSKA (reference sequence). As DNA, the CDR3 is TGCAGTGCTGAGGGGGACGGTGAGCAGTTCTTC. The encoded protein is CSAEGDGEQFF.

V gene TRBV6-5 combines with J gene TRBJ2-2; D is undetermined. Germline V CDR1 and CDR2: MNHEY, SVGAGI. V was shortened by 0 bases and J by 5 bases, with 7 bases between the two germline ends. CDR3 length: 14 amino acids. In DNA, the CDR3 is TGTGCCAGCAGTTACTCGATGAGGACCGGGGAGCTGTTTTTT. It specifies CASSYSMRTGELFF.

The chain joins TRBV11-3 to TRBJ2-1; a possible D gene is TRBD2 (5 bases). With 5 bases removed from V and 8 bases from J, the gap between germline ends came to 19 bases. Germline V gene lookup returns CDR1 SGHNT and CDR2 YENEEA. The CDR3 has 15 residues. CDR3 bases: TGTGCCAGCAGCCGTGACGGGGATCCGCGAGATGAGCAGTTCTTC. Its protein product is CASSRDGDPRDEQFF.

The rearrangement links TRBV19 to TRBJ1-1, with D maybe TRBD1 (6 bases). The V end lost 6 bases, the J end lost 5 bases, and 13 bases lay between the germline ends. CDR3 size: 13 residues. Germline CDR1 and CDR2: LNHDA and SQIVND (reference sequence). The CDR3 DNA follows: TGTGCCAGTAGATTTTCAGGGGTAACTGAAGCTTTCTTT. It encodes CASRFSGVTEAFF.

The chain recombines TRBV7-9 with TRBJ2-7; D not certain. V lost 5 bases, J lost 2 bases, and 10 bases lay in between. CDR1 and CDR2 (germline): SEHNR, FQNEAQ (reference sequence). The CDR3 length is 13 residues. The CDR3 bases are TGTGCCAGCAGCCCAGACACGACCTACGAGCAGTACGTC. Amino acids: CASSPDTTYEQYV.

This CDR3 is CASSQERTDYEQYF. In DNA, the CDR3 is TGCGCCAGCAGCCAAGAAAGAACAGACTACGAGCAGTACTTC. This chain links TRBV4-1 with TRBJ2-7; D gene ambiguous. Germline V gene data show CDR1 as MGHRA and CDR2 as YSYEKL. The V end lost 0 bases, the J end lost 3 bases, and 9 bases lay between the germline ends. CDR3 length equals 14 residues.

This clonotype appeared a few times. The chain joins TRBV4-3 to TRBJ2-3; D is unresolved. Germline CDR1 and CDR2: LGHNA and YSLEER. V was pared by 5 bases and J by 7 bases, with 13 bases between. The CDR3 runs 13 residues. CDR3 loop: CASSSSLVNTQYF. The DNA of the CDR3 is TGCGCCAGCAGCTCCAGCTTAGTGAATACGCAGTATTTT.

The chain uses TRBV20-1 and TRBJ1-6, with D hard to call. Germline V gene data show CDR1 as DFQATT and CDR2 as SNEGSKA (reference sequence). There are 11 residues in the CDR3. Trimming took off 3 bases at V and 10 bases at J, with 7 bases between the two ends. CDR3 nucleotide sequence: TGCAGTGCTAGGGACCCCTCACCCCTCCACTTT. Amino acids: CSARDPSPLHF.

This chain joins TRBV9 and TRBJ1-2, with a tentative D call TRBD1 (5 bases). Germline loops: CDR1 SGDLS, CDR2 YYNGEE. With 6 bases removed from V and 4 bases from J, the gap between germline ends came to 16 bases. The CDR3 is made up of 14 amino acids. Here the CDR3 reads CASNPWGVPYGYTF. CDR3 DNA sequence: TGTGCCAGCAACCCGTGGGGGGTACCCTATGGCTACACCTTC.

The V gene is TRBV4-3, the J gene TRBJ2-6, with D possibly TRBD1 on 6 matching bases. Germline V gene lookup returns CDR1 LGHNA and CDR2 YSLEER. V was trimmed by 4 bases and J by 0 bases, leaving 19 bases between them. The CDR3 loop spans 19 amino acids. In DNA form, the CDR3 reads TGCGCCAGCAGCCCCGAACAGGGCACCGGCTTCTCTGGGGCCAACGTCCTGACTTTC. As protein: CASSPEQGTGFSGANVLTF.

There are many counts of this clonotype. The chain recombines TRBV4-3 with TRBJ2-2; 8 nucleotides line up with TRBD1. Trimming removed 1 base from V and 3 bases from J; junction bases left unmatched: 7. Germline V lookup: CDR1 LGHNA, CDR2 YSLEER. The CDR3 runs 17 residues. The CDR3 nucleotides are TGCGCCAGCAGCCAAGGGTTCAGGGGGCTCGACACCGGGGAGCTGTTTTTT. Translated: CASSQGFRGLDTGELFF.

This clonotype has ten or more counts. The rearrangement uses TRBV7-9 and TRBJ2-1; a possible D gene is TRBD2 (5 bases). V lost 5 bases, J lost 6 bases, and 8 bases lay in between. There are 12 residues in the CDR3. Germline CDR1 and CDR2: SEHNR and FQNEAQ (reference sequence). Written as DNA, the CDR3 is TGTGCCAGCAGCCTGAGCGGCAATGAGCAGTTCTTC. Amino acid sequence: CASSLSGNEQFF. Using reference TRBV7-9 and TRBJ2-1 for the parts outside the CDR3, the full variable domain is DTGVSQNPRHKITKRGQNVTFRCDPISEHNRLYWYRQTLGQGPEFLTYFQNEAQLEKSRLLSDRFSAERPKGSFSTLEIQRTEQGDSAMYLCASSLSGNEQFFGPGTRLTVL.

The CDR3 loop reads CSAREQGTRQYF. DNA of the CDR3: TGCAGTGCTAGAGAGCAAGGTACCCGGCAGTATTTT. The chain combines TRBV20-1 with TRBJ2-3, with D unresolved. V was clipped by 0 bases and J by 11 bases, with 12 bases between them. The germline CDR1 and CDR2 sequences are DFQATT and SNEGSKA (reference sequence). The CDR3 consists of 12 residues.

The V call is TRBV7-9, the J call TRBJ2-1, with 8 bases aligning to TRBD1. The trim removed 0 bases at V and 7 bases at J, leaving 8 bases unmatched. The V gene's germline CDR1 is SEHNR and CDR2 FQNEAQ (reference sequence). This CDR3 has 16 amino acids. The CDR3 sequence: CASSLAPGQADNEQFF. The CDR3 nucleotides read TGTGCCAGCAGCTTAGCACCGGGACAGGCGGATAATGAGCAGTTCTTC.

The CDR3 here is CASSSPGTGNTGELFF. The DNA of the CDR3 is TGCGCCAGCAGCTCGCCTGGGACAGGGAACACCGGGGAGCTGTTTTTT. V is TRBV5-1 and J is TRBJ2-2; 8 nucleotides line up with TRBD1. The V segment lost 3 bases and the J segment 1 base; nucleotides outside the gene matches: 5. The germline CDR1 and CDR2 sequences are SGHRS and YFSETQ. The CDR3 length is 16 residues.

A few counts support this clonotype. The chain is built from TRBV24-1 and TRBJ2-7, with TRBD2 matching 7 bases. Germline V gene lookup returns CDR1 KGHDR and CDR2 SFDVKD. Trimming took 3 bases from V and 3 from J; bases not matched to a gene: 13. The length of the CDR3 is 17 residues. The CDR3 reads CATSDGTTGVIGYEQYF. The DNA of the CDR3 is TGTGCCACCAGTGATGGGACTACCGGGGTAATTGGCTACGAGCAGTACTTC.

V is TRBV9 and J is TRBJ2-3, with TRBD2 identical over 9 bases. Germline V gene data show CDR1 as SGDLS and CDR2 as YYNGEE. The length of the CDR3 is 16 residues. Unmatched junction bases numbered 8, after V lost 4 bases and J lost 2 bases. DNA of the CDR3: TGTGCCAGCAGCCCTAGACTAGCGGATCCCACAGATACGCAGTATTTT. Encoded protein: CASSPRLADPTDTQYF. Full variable domain (rest looked up from reference TRBV9 and TRBJ2-3): DSGVTQTPKHLITATGQRVTLRCSPRSGDLSVYWYQQSLDQGLQFLIQYYNGEERAKGNILERFSAQQFPDLHSELNLSSLELGDSALYFCASSPRLADPTDTQYFGPGTRLTVL.

This clonotype was observed a few times. This chain uses TRBV5-1 with TRBJ1-1; a weak D match, TRBD1 (5 bases). This CDR3 has 15 residues. Trimming pared 5 bases from V and 1 base from J, leaving 15 bases between. Per the germline V gene, CDR1 is SGHRS and CDR2 is YFSETQ. The DNA of the CDR3 is TGCGCCAGCAGGAAAGTGGGACGAGAGAACACTGAAGCTTTCTTT. Translating gives CASRKVGRENTEAFF. Full variable domain (outside the CDR3, taken from reference TRBV5-1 and TRBJ1-1): KAGVTQTPRYLIKTRGQQVTLSCSPISGHRSVSWYQQTPGQGLQFLFEYFSETQRNKGNFPGRFSGRQFSNSRSEMNVSTLELGDSALYLCASRKVGRENTEAFFGQGTRLTVV.

This chain links TRBV12-3 or TRBV12-4 with TRBJ2-1; a possible D gene is TRBD2 (7 bases). CDR3 length: 17 residues. Trimming shortened V by 2 bases and J by 9 bases, and 23 bases separated the two germline ends. The CDR3: CASSLPHLVGRGGEQFF. Written as DNA, the CDR3 is TGTGCCAGCAGTTTACCCCACCTCGTAGGGAGGGGGGGTGAGCAGTTCTTC.

A remark on this clonotype: A much larger clone differs by one base, so this may be a read error. J is TRBJ1-6 and V is TRBV4-2; D is unresolved. CDR1 and CDR2 from the germline V gene are LGHNA and YNFKEQ. The V end was cut by 5 bases, the J end by 11 bases, with 19 bases between. The CDR3 is 15 residues long. This CDR3 reads CASSEGRAPLAPLHF. The DNA for the CDR3 is TGTGCCAGCAGCGAAGGGAGGGCCCCCCTAGCACCCCTCCACTTT.

This clonotype occurred a few times. V usage is TRBV13 and J usage is TRBJ1-1; 10 nucleotides match TRBD1. CDR3 length equals 14 residues. CDR1 is PRHDT and CDR2 is FYEKMQ in the germline V gene (reference sequence). V lost 5 bases and J lost 5; bases outside the gene matches: 5. The CDR3 DNA reads as TGTGCCAGCAGCGAGGGGACAGGGGTTACTGAAGCTTTCTTT. Translating it yields CASSEGTGVTEAFF.

A remark on this clonotype: One junction end disagrees with the germline gene, perhaps due to a read error. The J gene is TRBJ2-5, the V gene TRBV4-1; 9 bases fit TRBD2. The CDR3 is 17 amino acids. CDR1 MGHRA and CDR2 YSYEKL come from the germline V gene. The CDR3 is CASSQDLSGGNQVTQYF. CDR3 coding DNA: TGCGCCAGCAGCCAAGATTTAAGCGGGGGGAACCAAGTGACCCAGTACTTC.

This clonotype was seen a handful of times. The chain has TRBV10-3 and TRBJ2-7; D remains ambiguous. Germline assignment: CDR1 ENHRY and CDR2 SYGVKD. The CDR3 covers 12 residues. Deletions cut 3 bases from V and 2 bases from J, with 5 bases between. CDR3 region: CAISDRPYEQYF. The CDR3 nucleotides are TGTGCCATCAGTGACAGACCCTACGAGCAGTACTTC.